The present TCR beta chain was sequenced within a study of beta chain features in type 1 diabetes. Purity exceeded 95% in all sorted populations. Germline lookup yields CDR1 LNHDA and CDR2 SQIVND (reference sequence). V was trimmed by 8 bases and J by 11 bases, leaving 21 bases between them. The CDR3 consists of 13 residues. The investigators reverse transcribed all of the isolated RNA, so they sequenced expressed TCRB transcripts. Naive, central memory and regulatory T cell samples came to a mean of approximately 3.57 million reads. Clones were read by immunoSEQ multiplex PCR, and TCRdb kept only the in-frame ones, dropping some. The sample consists of approximately 150,000 clones, less than 10% of them appearing once. This clone was detected only once.

Sequencing input: central memory CD4+ T cells from blood. The receptor comes from a woman aged 35 to 49 in good health. The chain has TRBV19 and TRBJ1-1, with TRBD1 as a possible D gene (6 bases). The CDR3 coding sequence is TGTGCCAGTGTTTTAGACCGGGACAATAGTGCTTTCTTT. The encoded protein is CASVLDRDNSAFF.